The rows below give T cell receptor beta chains drawn from one sample of a study of T-cell memory formation after mild COVID-19. TCRdb ran MiXCR on the 5' RACE reads and lists one entry per CDR3 protein. The table records under 650,000 distinct CDR3 sequences, 15% to 20% of them present only once. The sequenced material came from PBMCs or a T cell subset sorted from them (not recorded which). These receptors came from an adult woman who had mild COVID-19 (a few samples of this study predate the infection). Cell type and time point are not known. The CDR3 runs from the conserved cysteine through the conserved F or W. The D gene is left open where the match is weak. The size of a clone is reported for some rows only, either as once, few or many, or as a class for expanded clones.

size | J | D | V | CDR3 | DNA
few | TRBJ2-3 | - | TRBV24-1 | CATSDSGQNTDTQYF | TGTGCCACCAGTGATTCGGGACAAAACACAGATACGCAGTATTTT
- | TRBJ1-1 | TRBD1 | TRBV29-1 | CSVMGQRVNTEAFF | TGCAGCGTTATGGGACAGCGGGTGAACACTGAAGCTTTCTTT
once | TRBJ2-7 | TRBD2 | TRBV5-1 | CASSLGLAAQQYF | TGCGCCAGCAGCCTGGGACTAGCGGCCCAGCAGTACTTC
- | TRBJ2-3 | TRBD1 | TRBV27 | CASTPGQGFDTQYF | TGTGCCAGCACCCCGGGACAGGGGTTCGATACGCAGTATTTT
many | TRBJ2-7 | TRBD2 | TRBV5-4 | CASSSLTGTSGYEQYF | TGTGCCAGCAGCTCGTTAACCGGGACTAGCGGCTACGAGCAGTACTTC
few | TRBJ2-1 | - | TRBV20-1 | CSARPDRASGASSYNEQFF | TGCAGTGCTAGGCCCGACAGGGCCAGCGGGGCGAGCTCCTACAATGAGCAGTTCTTC
once | TRBJ1-3 | - | TRBV30 | CAGGSSGNTIYF | TGTGCCGGGGGGAGCTCTGGAAACACCATATATTTT
- | TRBJ2-7 | - | TRBV24-1 | CATSDPGDYEQYF | TGTGCCACCAGTGATCCGGGCGACTACGAGCAGTACTTC
many | TRBJ1-2 | - | TRBV11-3 | CASGGSAYGYTF | TGTGCCAGCGGGGGCAGTGCCTATGGCTACACCTTC
- | TRBJ2-7 | - | TRBV2 | CASNQVSDEQYF | TGTGCCAGCAATCAGGTTTCCGACGAGCAGTACTTC
- | TRBJ2-1 | TRBD2 | TRBV15 | CATSRRASGGARNEQFF | TGTGCCACCAGCAGAAGAGCTAGCGGGGGGGCAAGGAATGAGCAGTTCTTC
many | TRBJ2-1 | - | TRBV6-6 | CASSNGGRGAYNEQFF | TGTGCCAGCAGCAACGGGGGACGGGGAGCTTACAATGAGCAGTTCTTC
- | TRBJ1-5 | - | TRBV4-2 | CASSQPWGNQPQHF | TGTGCCAGCAGCCAGCCCTGGGGCAATCAGCCCCAGCATTTT
few | TRBJ2-5 | TRBD1 | TRBV24-1 | CATSDSRDRKETQYF | TGTGCCACCAGTGACTCCCGGGACAGGAAAGAGACCCAGTACTTC
- | TRBJ2-2 | TRBD2 | TRBV7-2 | CASLPSGYTGELFF | TGTGCCAGCTTGCCTAGCGGATACACCGGGGAGCTGTTTTTT
- | TRBJ2-1 | TRBD2 | TRBV5-1 | CASSSRTSGRGNEQFF | TGCGCCAGCAGCTCCCGGACTAGCGGGAGAGGGAATGAGCAGTTCTTC
- | TRBJ2-7 | - | TRBV12-5 | CASGLLVRGSYSYEQYF | TGTGCTAGTGGTTTGTTAGTTCGGGGGTCTTACTCCTACGAGCAGTACTTC
- | TRBJ2-7 | - | TRBV5-5 | CASSSDRSPYEQYF | TGTGCCAGCAGCTCCGACAGGTCCCCCTACGAGCAGTACTTC
few | TRBJ2-3 | - | TRBV4-2 | CASSQEGGGLPDTQYF | TGTGCCAGCAGCCAAGAGGGCGGGGGCCTTCCAGATACGCAGTATTTT
many | TRBJ2-1 | TRBD2 | TRBV7-8 | CASGGPGLAGATSYNEQFF | TGTGCCAGCGGGGGCCCGGGACTAGCGGGAGCTACCTCCTACAATGAGCAGTTCTTC
once | TRBJ2-1 | TRBD2 | TRBV24-1 | CATSDSSGNPLGQFF | TGTGCCACCAGTGATTCTAGCGGGAATCCCCTAGGGCAGTTCTTC